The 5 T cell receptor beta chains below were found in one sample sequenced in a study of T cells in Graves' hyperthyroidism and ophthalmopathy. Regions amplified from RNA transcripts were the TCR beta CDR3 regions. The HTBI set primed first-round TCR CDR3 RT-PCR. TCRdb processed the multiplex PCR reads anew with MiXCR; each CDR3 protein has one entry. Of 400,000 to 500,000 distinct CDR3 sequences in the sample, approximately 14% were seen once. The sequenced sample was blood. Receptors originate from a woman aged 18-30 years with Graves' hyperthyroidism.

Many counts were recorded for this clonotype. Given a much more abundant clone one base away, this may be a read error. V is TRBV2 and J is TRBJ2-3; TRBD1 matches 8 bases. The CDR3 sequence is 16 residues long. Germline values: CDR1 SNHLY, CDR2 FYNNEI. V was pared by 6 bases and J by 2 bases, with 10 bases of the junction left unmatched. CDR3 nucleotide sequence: TGTGCCAGCAGGACCGACAGGGGACGGGCCACAGATACGCAGTATTTT. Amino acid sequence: CASRTDRGRATDTQYF.

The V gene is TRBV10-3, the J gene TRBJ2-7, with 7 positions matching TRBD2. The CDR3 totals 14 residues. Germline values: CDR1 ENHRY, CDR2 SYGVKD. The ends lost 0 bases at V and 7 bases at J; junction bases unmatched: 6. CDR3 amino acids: CAISESPAGVEQYF. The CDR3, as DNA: TGTGCCATCAGTGAGTCGCCGGCGGGAGTGGAGCAGTACTTC.

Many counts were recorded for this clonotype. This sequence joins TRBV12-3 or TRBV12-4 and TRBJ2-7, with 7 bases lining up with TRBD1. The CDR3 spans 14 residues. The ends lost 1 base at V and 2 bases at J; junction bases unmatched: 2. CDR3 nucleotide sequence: TGTGCCAGCAGTTTAGACGGGACAGCCTACGAGCAGTACTTC. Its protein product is CASSLDGTAYEQYF.

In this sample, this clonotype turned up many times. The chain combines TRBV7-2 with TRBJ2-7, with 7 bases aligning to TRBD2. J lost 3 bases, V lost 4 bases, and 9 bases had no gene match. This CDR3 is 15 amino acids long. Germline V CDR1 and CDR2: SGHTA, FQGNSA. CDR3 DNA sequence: TGTGCCAGCAGCTCCGCCGGGACTATGAGCTACGAGCAGTACTTC. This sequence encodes CASSSAGTMSYEQYF.

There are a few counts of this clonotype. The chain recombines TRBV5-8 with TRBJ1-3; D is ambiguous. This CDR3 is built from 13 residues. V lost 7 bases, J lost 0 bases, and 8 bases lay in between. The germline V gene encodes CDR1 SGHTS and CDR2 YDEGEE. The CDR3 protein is CASGELSGNTIYF. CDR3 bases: TGTGCCAGCGGCGAGCTCTCTGGAAACACCATATATTTT.